These 28 T cell receptor beta chains share one sample of origin, sequenced in a study of shared clonotypes between healthy human individuals. The repertoire was sequenced with immunoSEQ multiplex PCR; TCRdb's copy has only in-frame clones and lacks some. This sample yields some 1.5 million clones, of which roughly 96% are seen a single time; approximately 1.1% belongs to the top ten. The source material was naive CD4+ T cells sorted from blood. This sample's subset: CD45RA+ positively selected. The origin of the receptors is a man younger than 40 in good health.

This clone was counted once. This chain uses TRBV10-3 with TRBJ2-1; 9 positions agree with TRBD2. The germline gives CDR1 ENHRY, CDR2 SYGVKD. V trimming: 6 bases; J trimming: 6 bases; junction bases outside the gene matches: 3. The CDR3 totals 13 residues. The CDR3 is CAIRMTSGNEQFF. The CDR3 nucleotides read TGTGCCATCAGGATGACTAGCGGCAATGAGCAGTTCTTC.

Regarding this clone: This sample also contains other DNA sequences that code for the same CDR3. The gene calls are TRBV5-4 and TRBJ2-1, with D unresolved. V shed 0 bases and J shed 6 bases, with 1 base lying between them. The germline V gene encodes CDR1 SGHNT and CDR2 YYREEE (reference sequence). This CDR3 comprises 11 residues. As DNA, the CDR3 is TGTGCCAGCAGCTTGGGCAATGAGCAGTTCTTC. Protein sequence: CASSLGNEQFF.

The rearrangement uses TRBV10-2 and TRBJ2-7; 7 nucleotides agree with TRBD1. The CDR3 runs to 15 residues. The germline CDR1 and CDR2 sequences are WSHSY and SAAADI. V lost 7 bases to trimming and J lost 0 bases; unmatched junction nucleotides: 9. The CDR3 sequence is CASTEWRQGSYEQYF. CDR3 in DNA: TGCGCCAGCACGGAGTGGCGACAGGGCTCCTACGAGCAGTACTTC.

V and J are TRBV18 and TRBJ2-5, with D possibly being TRBD1 or TRBD2 (5 bases each). Germline CDR1 and CDR2: KGHSH and LQKENI. V lost 3 bases to trimming and J lost 5 bases, with 16 bases between them. This CDR3 has 15 amino acids. The CDR3 DNA reads as TGTGCCAGCTCACCCGACGGGGCAGACGGGGAGACCCAGTACTTC. This encodes CASSPDGADGETQYF.

This chain connects TRBV29-1 to TRBJ2-1; TRBD1 matches 8 bases. CDR1 is SQVTM and CDR2 is ANQGSEA in the germline V gene. This CDR3 spans 15 amino acids. J gave up 3 bases and V 0 bases, and 4 bases lay outside the gene matches. The CDR3 region is CSVEDPRGHYNEQFF. The CDR3 DNA is TGCAGCGTTGAAGATCCCAGGGGGCACTACAATGAGCAGTTCTTC.

The chain uses TRBV2 and TRBJ2-3, with TRBD2 matching 8 bases. The CDR3 sequence is 16 residues long. Germline CDR1 is SNHLY and CDR2 is FYNNEI. The junction had 13 bases not matched to a gene; V was cut back by 7 bases and J by 4 bases. CDR3 sequence (DNA): TGTGCCAGCAAGGGAGTAGCGGGAAATCCGGCAGATACGCAGTATTTT. This gives the protein CASKGVAGNPADTQYF.

The chain carries TRBV7-9 and TRBJ2-1, with D unclear. V lost 0 bases to trimming and J lost 10 bases, with 13 bases between them. The germline V gene has CDR1 SEHNR and CDR2 FQNEAQ (reference sequence). There are 14 residues in the CDR3. In nucleotides, the CDR3 is TGTGCCAGCAGCTTAGCCGCTTACATCGGCGAGCAGTTCTTC. It yields the protein CASSLAAYIGEQFF.

The rearrangement uses TRBV28 and TRBJ2-7; TRBD2 is a possible D gene (6 bases). Trimming stripped 7 bases from V and 9 bases from J, with 16 bases between. Germline V gene data show CDR1 as MDHEN and CDR2 as SYDVKM. The CDR3 contains 12 residues. CDR3 sequence reads: CASTPAGSRQYF. DNA of the CDR3: TGTGCCAGCACCCCTGCGGGGTCGAGGCAGTACTTC.

The chain is built from TRBV5-1 and TRBJ2-7; no clear D. V was trimmed by 4 bases and J by 4 bases, leaving 15 bases between them. Germline loops: CDR1 SGHRS, CDR2 YFSETQ. The CDR3 contains 14 residues. This CDR3 reads CASSQGPTVYEQYF. For the CDR3, the DNA is TGCGCCAGCAGCCAAGGCCCCACCGTTTACGAGCAGTACTTC. The full variable domain, completed using reference TRBV5-1 and TRBJ2-7, is KAGVTQTPRYLIKTRGQQVTLSCSPISGHRSVSWYQQTPGQGLQFLFEYFSETQRNKGNFPGRFSGRQFSNSRSEMNVSTLELGDSALYLCASSQGPTVYEQYFGPGTRLTVT.

V is TRBV7-8 and J is TRBJ2-7; D is ambiguous. Deletions cut 0 bases from V and 6 bases from J, with 9 bases between. The CDR3 spans 13 residues. CDR1 SGHVS and CDR2 FQNEAQ come from the germline V gene. CDR3 amino acids: CASSLAGLVEQYF. The CDR3 coding sequence is TGTGCCAGCAGCTTAGCGGGTCTGGTCGAGCAGTACTTC.

The genes are TRBV2 and TRBJ2-3; 8 nucleotides match TRBD1. The V segment lost 6 bases and the J segment 2 bases; nucleotides outside the gene matches: 4. This CDR3 spans 14 amino acids. Germline CDR1 SNHLY, CDR2 FYNNEI. This chain's CDR3 is CASREDRATDTQYF. As DNA, the CDR3 is TGTGCCAGCAGAGAGGACAGGGCCACAGATACGCAGTATTTT.

V gene TRBV5-1 combines with J gene TRBJ1-4, with a tentative D call TRBD1 (5 bases). CDR3 length equals 13 residues. V lost 1 base, J lost 8 bases, and 9 bases lay in between. Germline CDR1 SGHRS, CDR2 YFSETQ. The DNA of the CDR3 is TGCGCCAGCAGCTTGACGGGGGTGGAAAAACTGTTTTTT. This gives the protein CASSLTGVEKLFF.

This clone was detected only once. J is TRBJ1-4 and V is TRBV7-2; a possible D gene is TRBD1 (5 bases). The length of the CDR3 is 14 residues. Germline V gives CDR1 SGHTA, CDR2 FQGNSA. Trimming cost V 5 bases and J 8 bases, with 15 bases left between them. The CDR3 region is CASSPEGLGEKLFF. The CDR3 bases are TGTGCCAGCAGCCCGGAGGGGCTGGGGGAAAAACTGTTTTTT.

The chain joins TRBV6-1 to TRBJ2-2, with 7 nucleotides matching TRBD1. The CDR3 loop spans 16 amino acids. J gave up 1 base and V 3 bases, and 5 bases lay outside the gene matches. Germline V gene data show CDR1 as MNHNS and CDR2 as SASEGT. The CDR3: CASSDPRTGNTGELFF. CDR3 nucleotides: TGTGCCAGCAGTGACCCCCGGACAGGGAACACCGGGGAGCTGTTTTTT.

This chain uses TRBV18 with TRBJ1-3; maybe TRBD1 (5 bases). There are 15 residues in the CDR3. Between the trimmed V and J ends, which lost 3 bases and 0 bases, there was a span of 9 bases. Germline values: CDR1 KGHSH, CDR2 LQKENI. In DNA form, the CDR3 reads TGTGCCAGCTCACCTACGGGGCACTCTGGAAACACCATATATTTT. This sequence encodes CASSPTGHSGNTIYF.

The chain recombines TRBV5-8 with TRBJ1-5; 7 nucleotides align to TRBD1. Trimming removed 3 bases from V and 8 bases from J; junction bases left unmatched: 14. The germline V gene has CDR1 SGHTS and CDR2 YDEGEE. The CDR3 length is 16 residues. CDR3 sequence (DNA): TGTGCCAGCAGCTCAAGACAGGGCCTGCGGCGTGAGCCCCAGCATTTT. This encodes CASSSRQGLRREPQHF. The full variable domain, in which reference TRBV5-8 and TRBJ1-5 provide the parts outside the CDR3, is EAGVTQSPTHLIKTRGQQATLRCSPISGHTSVYWYQQALGLGLQFLLWYDEGEERNRGNFPPRFSGRQFPNYSSELNVNALELEDSALYLCASSSRQGLRREPQHFGDGTRLSIL.

This sequence joins TRBV10-3 and TRBJ2-3; the match to TRBD2 covers 14 bases. There are 17 residues in the CDR3. V lost 6 bases and J lost 1; bases outside the gene matches: 6. The germline gives CDR1 ENHRY, CDR2 SYGVKD. The CDR3 coding sequence is TGTGCCATCAGGGGACTAGCGGGAGATGAAGGCACAGATACGCAGTATTTT. Protein: CAIRGLAGDEGTDTQYF.

V gene TRBV7-3 combines with J gene TRBJ1-2; 10 bases agree with TRBD1. The CDR3 sequence is 16 residues long. CDR1 and CDR2 (germline): SGHTA, FQGTGA. J lost 3 bases, V lost 2 bases, and 6 bases had no gene match. CDR3: CASSLSGQGRDYGYTF. DNA for the CDR3: TGTGCCAGCAGCTTATCGGGACAGGGGCGGGACTATGGCTACACCTTC.

The chain couples TRBV28 to TRBJ2-5, with TRBD2 identical over 8 bases. CDR3 length: 15 residues. The germline CDR1 and CDR2 sequences are MDHEN and SYDVKM. V trimming: 0 bases; J trimming: 2 bases; junction bases outside the gene matches: 2. The CDR3 loop is CASSLWTSEQETQYF. The CDR3 region has the DNA TGTGCCAGCAGTTTATGGACTAGCGAACAAGAGACCCAGTACTTC. Looking up the rest from reference TRBV28 and TRBJ2-5 gives the full variable domain: DVKVTQSSRYLVKRTGEKVFLECVQDMDHENMFWYRQDPGLGLRLIYFSYDVKMKEKGDIPEGYSVSREKKERFSLILESASTNQTSMYLCASSLWTSEQETQYFGPGTRLLVL.

The chain couples TRBV10-3 to TRBJ2-7; TRBD1 aligns across 8 bases. CDR3 length: 14 amino acids. Per germline, CDR1 ENHRY and CDR2 SYGVKD. The ends lost 4 bases at V and 2 bases at J; junction bases unmatched: 4. CDR3 amino acids: CAISGPGGTYEQYF. CDR3 coding DNA: TGTGCCATCAGTGGTCCAGGGGGCACCTACGAGCAGTACTTC.

The chain uses TRBV30 and TRBJ2-7; 11 bases are shared with TRBD2. This CDR3 spans 16 amino acids. Trimming cost V 4 bases and J 6 bases; bases outside gene matches: 14. Germline V gene lookup returns CDR1 GTSNPN and CDR2 SVGIG (reference sequence). The CDR3 sequence is CAWNKGSGRATFEQYF. The CDR3 nucleotides are TGTGCCTGGAACAAGGGTAGCGGGAGGGCAACATTCGAGCAGTACTTC.

The genes are TRBV25-1 and TRBJ1-1, with a possible D match to TRBD1 (6 bases). V was clipped by 6 bases and J by 11 bases, with 13 bases between them. CDR3 length: 11 residues. CDR1 is MGHDK, CDR2 SYGVNS, per germline. The CDR3 loop is CASRGTTGAFF. The DNA of the CDR3 is TGTGCCAGCAGGGGGACAACCGGGGCTTTCTTT.

Here the CDR3 DNA reads TGTGCCAGCAGTTACGGTCACAGGGGAGGAGGCTACACCTTC. Amino acids: CASSYGHRGGGYTF. This chain connects TRBV6-5 to TRBJ1-2; 7 bases line up with TRBD1. Trimming at V came to 2 bases and at J to 8 bases, leaving 8 bases not matched to a gene. The length of the CDR3 is 14 residues. Germline values: CDR1 MNHEY, CDR2 SVGAGI.

The V gene is TRBV7-6, the J gene TRBJ1-2, with a possible D match to TRBD1 (5 bases). Deletions cut 1 base from V and 4 bases from J, with 13 bases between. Per germline, CDR1 SGHVS and CDR2 FNYEAQ. The CDR3 has 15 amino acids. CDR3 sequence: CASSLGGAGVYGYTF. DNA for the CDR3: TGTGCCAGCAGCTTAGGAGGGGCCGGGGTCTATGGCTACACCTTC.

This chain links TRBV28 with TRBJ1-1; perhaps TRBD1 as D (6 bases). Germline V gene data show CDR1 as MDHEN and CDR2 as SYDVKM. V was pared by 6 bases and J by 4 bases, with 18 bases between. This CDR3 spans 15 amino acids. CDR3 region: CASRSGGAIGTEAFF. Here the CDR3 DNA reads TGTGCCAGCAGGTCGGGGGGCGCTATAGGCACTGAAGCTTTCTTT.

The rearrangement joins TRBV5-4 to TRBJ2-7; unclear D gene. The CDR3 is made up of 15 amino acids. CDR1 SGHNT and CDR2 YYREEE come from the germline V gene (reference sequence). V was pared by 7 bases and J by 2 bases, with 19 bases between. The CDR3 reads CASGSMADLPYEQYF. The CDR3 region has the DNA TGTGCCAGCGGTTCTATGGCAGATCTTCCCTACGAGCAGTACTTC.

J is TRBJ2-2 and V is TRBV5-1; 11 nucleotides align to TRBD2. Germline CDR1 reads SGHRS; CDR2 reads YFSETQ. The CDR3 has 15 amino acids. V lost 7 bases to trimming and J lost 3 bases; unmatched junction nucleotides: 5. CDR3 sequence (DNA): TGCGCCAGCGAAACGGGACTAGCGGACACCGGGGAGCTGTTTTTT. As protein: CASETGLADTGELFF.

The chain has TRBV7-2 and TRBJ1-2; D is undetermined. The CDR3 contains 13 residues. Germline CDR1 is SGHTA and CDR2 is FQGNSA. Trimming removed 6 bases from V and 1 base from J, with 9 bases in between. CDR3 nucleotides: TGTGCCAGCAGTTTCGACGGTAACTATGGCTACACCTTC. Protein sequence: CASSFDGNYGYTF.